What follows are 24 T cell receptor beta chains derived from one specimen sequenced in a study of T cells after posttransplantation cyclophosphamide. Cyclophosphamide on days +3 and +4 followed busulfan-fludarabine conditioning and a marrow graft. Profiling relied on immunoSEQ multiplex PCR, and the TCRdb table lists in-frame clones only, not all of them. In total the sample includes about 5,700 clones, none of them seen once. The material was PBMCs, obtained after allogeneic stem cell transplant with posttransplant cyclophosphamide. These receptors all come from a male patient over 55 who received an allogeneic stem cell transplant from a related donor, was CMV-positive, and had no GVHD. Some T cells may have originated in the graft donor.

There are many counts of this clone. The CDR3 region has the DNA TGTGCCTGGAGACCCGGAAGAGGTAGAGGTGAAAAACTGTTTTTT. Protein sequence: CAWRPGRGRGEKLFF. The chain uses TRBV30 and TRBJ1-4; D uncertain. The V and J ends lost 3 bases and 7 bases respectively, with 18 bases between them. Germline V gene sequence: CDR1 GTSNPN, CDR2 SVGIG (reference sequence). The CDR3 covers 15 residues.

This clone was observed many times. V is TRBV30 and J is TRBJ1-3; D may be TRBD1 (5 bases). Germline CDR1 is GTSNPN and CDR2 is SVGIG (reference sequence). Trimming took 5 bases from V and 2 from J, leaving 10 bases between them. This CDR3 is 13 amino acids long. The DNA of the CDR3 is TGTGCCTGGGACAGAGTCCCTGGAAACACCATATATTTT. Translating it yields CAWDRVPGNTIYF.

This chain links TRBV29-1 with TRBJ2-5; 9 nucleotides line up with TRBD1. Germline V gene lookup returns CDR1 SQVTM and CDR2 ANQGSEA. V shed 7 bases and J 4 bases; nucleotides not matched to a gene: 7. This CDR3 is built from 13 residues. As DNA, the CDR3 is TGCAGCGCATGGGACAGGGTGGGAGAGACCCAGTACTTC. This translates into CSAWDRVGETQYF.

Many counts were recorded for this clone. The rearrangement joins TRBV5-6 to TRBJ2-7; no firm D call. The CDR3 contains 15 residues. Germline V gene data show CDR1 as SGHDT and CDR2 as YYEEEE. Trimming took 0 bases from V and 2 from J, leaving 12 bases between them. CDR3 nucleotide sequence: TGTGCCAGCAGCTTGGACAGAATCCAAACCTACGAGCAGTACTTC. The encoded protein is CASSLDRIQTYEQYF.

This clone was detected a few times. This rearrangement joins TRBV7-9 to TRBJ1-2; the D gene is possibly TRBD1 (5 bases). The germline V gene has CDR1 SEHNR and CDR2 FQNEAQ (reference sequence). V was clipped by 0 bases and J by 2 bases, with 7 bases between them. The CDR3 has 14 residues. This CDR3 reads CASSLAGENYGYTF. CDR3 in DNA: TGTGCCAGCAGCTTAGCAGGGGAAAACTATGGCTACACCTTC. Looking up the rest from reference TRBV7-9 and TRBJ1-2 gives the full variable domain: DTGVSQNPRHKITKRGQNVTFRCDPISEHNRLYWYRQTLGQGPEFLTYFQNEAQLEKSRLLSDRFSAERPKGSFSTLEIQRTEQGDSAMYLCASSLAGENYGYTFGSGTRLTVV.

CDR3: CASSETGAAETQYF. CDR3 bases: TGTGCCAGTTCCGAGACAGGGGCGGCAGAGACCCAGTACTTC. The V call is TRBV7-9, the J call TRBJ2-5, with TRBD1 matching over 8 bases. Per germline, CDR1 SEHNR and CDR2 FQNEAQ (reference sequence). After removal of 9 bases from V and 4 bases from J, the junction contained 10 bases not matched to a gene. The CDR3 is 14 residues long.

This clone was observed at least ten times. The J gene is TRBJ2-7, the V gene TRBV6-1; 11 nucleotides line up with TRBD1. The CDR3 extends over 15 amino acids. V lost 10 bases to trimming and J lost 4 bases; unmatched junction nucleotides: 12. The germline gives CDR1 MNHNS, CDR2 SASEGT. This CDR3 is CATTPPGTGGYEQYF. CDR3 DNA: TGTGCCACGACACCTCCCGGGACAGGGGGGTACGAGCAGTACTTC.

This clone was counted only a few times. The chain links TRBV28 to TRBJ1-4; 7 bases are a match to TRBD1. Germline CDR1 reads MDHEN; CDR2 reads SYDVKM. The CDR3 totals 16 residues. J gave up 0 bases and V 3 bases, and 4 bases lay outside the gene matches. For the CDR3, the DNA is TGTGCCAGCAGTTTCGGGACAGATGCAACTAATGAAAAACTGTTTTTT. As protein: CASSFGTDATNEKLFF.

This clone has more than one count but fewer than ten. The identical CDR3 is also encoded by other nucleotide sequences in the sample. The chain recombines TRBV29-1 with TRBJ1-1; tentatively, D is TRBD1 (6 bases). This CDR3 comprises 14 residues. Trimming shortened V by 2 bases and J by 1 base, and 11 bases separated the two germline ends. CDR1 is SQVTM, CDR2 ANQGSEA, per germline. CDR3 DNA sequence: TGCAGCGTTGAACTACAGGGTAGGAACACTGAAGCTTTCTTT. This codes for CSVELQGRNTEAFF.

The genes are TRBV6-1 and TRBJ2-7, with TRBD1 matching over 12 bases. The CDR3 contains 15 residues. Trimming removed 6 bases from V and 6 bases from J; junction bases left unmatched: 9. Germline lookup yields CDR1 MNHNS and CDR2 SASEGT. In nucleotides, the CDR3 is TGTGCCAGCAGGAGTCCCGGGACAGGGGGCGCCGAGCAGTACTTC. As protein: CASRSPGTGGAEQYF.

This chain's CDR3 is CASSRTGNYEQYF. The CDR3, as DNA: TGTGCCAGTAGTAGGACAGGAAACTACGAGCAGTACTTC. The rearrangement joins TRBV19 to TRBJ2-5, with 7 bases identical to TRBD1. The DNA end favors TRBJ2-7, so the J call may be wrong. The CDR3 extends over 13 amino acids. The germline gives CDR1 LNHDA, CDR2 SQIVND (reference sequence).

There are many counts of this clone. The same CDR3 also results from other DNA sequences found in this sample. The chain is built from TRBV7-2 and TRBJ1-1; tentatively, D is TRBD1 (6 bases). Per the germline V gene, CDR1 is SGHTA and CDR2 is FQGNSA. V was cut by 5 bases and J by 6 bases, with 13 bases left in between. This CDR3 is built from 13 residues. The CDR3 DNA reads TGTGCCAGCAGCGCACAGGGAGGGGCTGAAGCTTTCTTT. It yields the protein CASSAQGGAEAFF.

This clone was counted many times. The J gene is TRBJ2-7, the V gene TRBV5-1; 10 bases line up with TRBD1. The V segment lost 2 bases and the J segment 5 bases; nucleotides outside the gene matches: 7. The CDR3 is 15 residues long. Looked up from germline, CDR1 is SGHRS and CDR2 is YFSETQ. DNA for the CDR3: TGCGCCAGCAGCTTCGGGACAGGGGCGGTCAACGAGCAGTACTTC. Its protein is CASSFGTGAVNEQYF.

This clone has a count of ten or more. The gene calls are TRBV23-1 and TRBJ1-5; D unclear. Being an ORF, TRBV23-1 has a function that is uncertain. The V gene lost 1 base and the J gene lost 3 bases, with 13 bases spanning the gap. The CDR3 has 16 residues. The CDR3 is CASSQFPDCLNQPQHF. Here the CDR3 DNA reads TGCGCCAGCAGTCAATTCCCGGACTGCCTCAATCAGCCCCAGCATTTT.

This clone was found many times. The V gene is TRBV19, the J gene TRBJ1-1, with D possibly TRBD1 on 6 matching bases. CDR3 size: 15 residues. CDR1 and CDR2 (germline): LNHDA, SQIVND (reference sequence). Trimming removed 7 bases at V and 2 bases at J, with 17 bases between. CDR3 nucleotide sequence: TGTGCCAGTACGGTGGGGGGGCCGGCAAACACTGAAGCTTTCTTT. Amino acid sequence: CASTVGGPANTEAFF.

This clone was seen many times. This CDR3 is CASSVQGTRNQPQHF. CDR3 DNA: TGTGCCAGCAGCGTACAGGGGACGCGCAATCAGCCCCAGCATTTT. The genes are TRBV2 and TRBJ1-5; 7 bases map to TRBD1. Germline loops: CDR1 SNHLY, CDR2 FYNNEI. The CDR3 runs 15 residues. The trim removed 6 bases at V and 2 bases at J, leaving 7 bases unmatched.

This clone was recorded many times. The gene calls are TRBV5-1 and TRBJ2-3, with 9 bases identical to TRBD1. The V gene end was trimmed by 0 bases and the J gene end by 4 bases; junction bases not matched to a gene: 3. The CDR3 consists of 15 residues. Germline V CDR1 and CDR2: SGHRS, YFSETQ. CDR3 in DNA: TGCGCCAGCAGCTTGGGGGGACAGGGCGCAGATACGCAGTATTTT. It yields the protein CASSLGGQGADTQYF.

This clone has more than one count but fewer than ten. The CDR3 spells CASSDRGLGGSYNSPLHF. The CDR3 bases are TGTGCCAGCAGTGATCGGGGGTTGGGTGGCTCCTATAATTCACCCCTCCACTTT. The rearrangement links TRBV2 to TRBJ1-6; weak D call: TRBD1 (5 bases). Germline V CDR1 and CDR2: SNHLY, FYNNEI. There are 18 residues in the CDR3. Trimming cost V 3 bases and J 0 bases, with 15 bases left between them.

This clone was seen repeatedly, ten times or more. The CDR3 sequence: CAISETKTANPGYTF. In DNA form, the CDR3 reads TGTGCCATCAGTGAGACCAAAACTGCTAATCCTGGCTACACCTTC. This rearrangement joins TRBV10-3 to TRBJ1-2; no definite D call. V lost 2 bases to trimming and J lost 7 bases, with 17 bases between them. CDR1 is ENHRY and CDR2 is SYGVKD in the germline V gene. The CDR3 spans 15 residues.

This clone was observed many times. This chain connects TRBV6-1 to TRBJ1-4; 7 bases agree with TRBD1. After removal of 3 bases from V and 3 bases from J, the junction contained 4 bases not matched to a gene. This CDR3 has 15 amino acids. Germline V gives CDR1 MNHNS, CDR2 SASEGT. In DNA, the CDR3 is TGTGCCAGCAGTGACGACAGGGCAGCTAATGAAAAACTGTTTTTT. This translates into CASSDDRAANEKLFF.

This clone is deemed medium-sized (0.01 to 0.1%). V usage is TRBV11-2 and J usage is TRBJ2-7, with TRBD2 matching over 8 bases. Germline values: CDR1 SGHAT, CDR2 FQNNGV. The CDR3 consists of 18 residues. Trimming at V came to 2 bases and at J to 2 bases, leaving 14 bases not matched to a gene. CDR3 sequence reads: CASSLLLIRAGATYEQYF. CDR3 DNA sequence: TGTGCCAGCAGCTTACTCCTAATCCGAGCGGGGGCAACCTACGAGCAGTACTTC.

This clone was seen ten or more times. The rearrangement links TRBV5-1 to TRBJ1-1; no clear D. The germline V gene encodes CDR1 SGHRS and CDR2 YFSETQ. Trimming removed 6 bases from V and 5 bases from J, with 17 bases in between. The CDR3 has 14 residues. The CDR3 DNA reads TGCGCCAGCACGCCATTCGGGAGTTTGACTGAAGCTTTCTTT. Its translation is CASTPFGSLTEAFF.

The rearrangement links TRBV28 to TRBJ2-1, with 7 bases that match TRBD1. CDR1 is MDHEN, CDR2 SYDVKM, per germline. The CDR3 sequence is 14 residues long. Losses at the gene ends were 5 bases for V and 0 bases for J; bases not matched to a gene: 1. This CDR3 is CASSRTGSYNEQFF. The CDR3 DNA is TGTGCCAGCAGTCGGACAGGCTCCTACAATGAGCAGTTCTTC.

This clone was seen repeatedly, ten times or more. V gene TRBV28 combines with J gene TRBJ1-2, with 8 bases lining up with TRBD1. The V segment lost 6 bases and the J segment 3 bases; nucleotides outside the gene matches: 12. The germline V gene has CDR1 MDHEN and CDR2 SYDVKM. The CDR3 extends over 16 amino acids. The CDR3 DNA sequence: TGTGCCAGCAGCTTACGGTGGCAGGGGGCTGACTATGGCTACACCTTC. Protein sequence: CASSLRWQGADYGYTF.